This record concerns one T cell receptor (beta chain) sequence. Data came from immunoSEQ multiplex PCR; TCRdb stores just in-frame clones and leaves some out. The profile shows roughly 890,000 clones, about 92% of them singletons. This sample was taken from a study of shared clonotypes between healthy human individuals. The wider study: The plates for each donor numbered three CD4 naive, three CD4 memory, two CD8 naive and one CD8 memory.

Trimming took 7 bases from V and 1 from J, leaving 13 bases between them. CDR1 ENHRY and CDR2 SYGVKD come from the germline V gene. CDR3 length equals 14 residues. CD45RO-negative CD8 cells positively selected for CCR7 made up the naive population, which excluded terminally differentiated effector memory CD45RA+ cells. V is TRBV10-3 and J is TRBJ1-1; weak D call: TRBD1 (5 bases). Sequenced material: naive CD8+ T cells sorted from blood. This TCR was sampled from a man between 25 and 39 years old in good health. The CDR3 sequence is CAINPGGANTEAFF. The DNA of the CDR3 is TGTGCCATCAACCCGGGAGGGGCGAACACTGAAGCTTTCTTT.